This T cell receptor (beta chain) was obtained from a study of blood T cell repertoires in COVID-19. Study details: The United States, Italy and Spain were the sources of the acute and convalescent COVID-19 samples.

This clone was observed once. Here immunoSEQ multiplex PCR was the method, and the copy in TCRdb shows in-frame clones only, minus some. The table lists 430,000 or so clones, roughly 90% of them singletons. This receptor was taken from a man younger than 30 with COVID-19, enrolled during active disease. The sequenced sample was peripheral blood.

This chain's CDR3 is CASSQESGGITDTQYF. CDR3 DNA sequence: TGCGCCAGCAGCCAAGAGTCAGGGGGTATCACAGATACGCAGTATTTT. This sequence joins TRBV4-1 and TRBJ2-3; TRBD1 agrees at 7 bases. The junction had 5 bases not matched to a gene; V was cut back by 0 bases and J by 2 bases. Germline V CDR1 and CDR2: MGHRA, YSYEKL. CDR3 length: 16 amino acids.